Given below is one T cell receptor (beta chain) in context. Some clones are missing from TCRdb's copy, which holds only in-frame ones; the method was immunoSEQ multiplex PCR. The repertoire holds 98,000 or so clones, with 93% as singletons. The data derive from a study of siplizumab effects on memory and regulatory T cells. V was clipped by 5 bases and J by 13 bases, with 12 bases between them. CDR1 is LNHDA, CDR2 SQIVND, per germline (reference sequence). This CDR3 spans 11 amino acids. Material: Tregs sorted from blood. This sequence joins TRBV19 and TRBJ2-1; D uncertain. This clonotype originated in a human donor in good health. In DNA, the CDR3 is TGTGCCAGTAGTTTTTTAGGGTCCCAGTTCTTC. Protein: CASSFLGSQFF.